Below, one T cell receptor beta chain is given with its context. Donors of Cohort 3 who recovered were those that had two negative PCRs, clearance, or symptom resolution. These data originate in a study of blood T cell repertoires in COVID-19. Original data processing: Nucleated cell number was recorded as an estimate derived from reference gene primer amplification. Some clones are missing from TCRdb's copy, which holds only in-frame ones; the method was immunoSEQ multiplex PCR. For V, J and clone size, that table is used; D and trimming come from the DNA. The profile shows about 480,000 clones, approximately 87% of them singletons. Germline V CDR1 and CDR2: SGHAT, FQNNGV. V shed 2 bases, J shed 11 bases, and the junction held 6 bases outside the gene matches. This CDR3 spans 14 amino acids.

The TCR was taken from a woman between 35 and 50 years old who had recovered from COVID-19. The chain carries TRBV11-2 and TRBJ1-6, with 7 positions matching TRBD1. The sequenced sample consisted of PBMCs or T cells enriched from blood (not recorded which). CDR3 sequence reads: CASSLRQGGTPLHF. Here the CDR3 DNA reads TGTGCCAGCAGCTTAAGACAGGGTGGAACACCCCTCCACTTT.